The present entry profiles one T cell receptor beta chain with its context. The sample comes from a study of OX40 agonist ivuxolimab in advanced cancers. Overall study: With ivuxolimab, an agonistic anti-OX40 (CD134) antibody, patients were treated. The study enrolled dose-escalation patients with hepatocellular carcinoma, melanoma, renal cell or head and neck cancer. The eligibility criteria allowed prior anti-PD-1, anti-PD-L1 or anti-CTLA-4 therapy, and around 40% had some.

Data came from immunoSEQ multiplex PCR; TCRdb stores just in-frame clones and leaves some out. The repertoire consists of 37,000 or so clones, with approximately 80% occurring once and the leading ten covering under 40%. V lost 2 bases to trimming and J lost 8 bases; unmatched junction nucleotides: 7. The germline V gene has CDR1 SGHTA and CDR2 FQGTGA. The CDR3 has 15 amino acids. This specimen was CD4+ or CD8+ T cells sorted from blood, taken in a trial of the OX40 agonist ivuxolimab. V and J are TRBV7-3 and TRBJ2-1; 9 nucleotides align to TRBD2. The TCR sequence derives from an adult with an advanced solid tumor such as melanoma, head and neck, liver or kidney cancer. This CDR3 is CASSLLRGGLYEQFF. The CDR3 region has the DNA TGTGCCAGCAGCTTACTGCGGGGGGGTCTTTATGAGCAGTTCTTC.